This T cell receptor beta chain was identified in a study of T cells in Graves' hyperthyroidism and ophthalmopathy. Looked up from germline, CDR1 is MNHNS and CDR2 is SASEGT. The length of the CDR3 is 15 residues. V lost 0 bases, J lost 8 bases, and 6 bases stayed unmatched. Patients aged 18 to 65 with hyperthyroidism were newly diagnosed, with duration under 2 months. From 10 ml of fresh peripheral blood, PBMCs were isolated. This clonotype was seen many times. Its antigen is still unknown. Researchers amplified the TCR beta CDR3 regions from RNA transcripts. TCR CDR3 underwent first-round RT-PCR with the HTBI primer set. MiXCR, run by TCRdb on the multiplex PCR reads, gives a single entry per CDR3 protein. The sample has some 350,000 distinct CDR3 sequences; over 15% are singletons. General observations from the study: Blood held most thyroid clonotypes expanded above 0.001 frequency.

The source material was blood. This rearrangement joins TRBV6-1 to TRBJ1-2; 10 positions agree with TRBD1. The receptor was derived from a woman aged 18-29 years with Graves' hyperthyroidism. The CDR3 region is CASSEAEGQGSGYTF. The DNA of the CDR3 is TGTGCCAGCAGTGAAGCAGAGGGACAGGGGAGCGGCTACACCTTC.